This is a list of T cell receptor beta chains from one sample in a study of cytomegalovirus exposure and HLA in healthy donors. The method was immunoSEQ multiplex PCR; TCRdb's version includes in-frame clones alone and lacks a portion of them. The table has around 100,000 clones, around 80% seen once. The sample taken for sequencing was PBMCs. The receptor source for this set is a woman between 40 and 55 years old in good health and CMV-seronegative. Both conserved end residues are part of each CDR3. The D gene is left open where the match is weak. Some rows mark clone size as missing; the rest say once, few, many or name a class of expanded clone.

TRBJ2-5	.	.	TRBV5-1	TGCGCCAGCAGCCTAAACGCCCTAGAAAGTCAAGAGACCCAGTACTTC	CASSLNALESQETQYF
TRBJ1-5	.	.	TRBV10-3	TGTGCCATCAGTCAGGGGAATCAGCCCCAGCATTTT	CAISQGNQPQHF
TRBJ2-1	.	.	TRBV9	TGTGCCAGCAGCGTAGCTTCCCATTCAGGGGTTACGGGCAATGAGCAGTTCTTC	CASSVASHSGVTGNEQFF
TRBJ2-1	.	.	TRBV10-3	TGTGCCATCAGTGATTGGACAGCCAGCTCCTACAATGAGCAGTTCTTC	CAISDWTASSYNEQFF
TRBJ2-5	.	.	TRBV11-2	TGTGCCAGCAGTATAGGCAGGAATAAAAAAGAGACCCAGTACTTC	CASSIGRNKKETQYF
TRBJ2-2	TRBD2	.	TRBV29-1	TGCAGCGTCAAGCGGGAGTCGAACACCGGGGAGCTGTTTTTT	CSVKRESNTGELFF
TRBJ2-3	.	.	TRBV20-1	TGCAGTCCCGCTGGAGCAGATACGCAGTATTTT	CSPAGADTQYF
TRBJ2-7	.	few	TRBV6-5	TGTGCCAGCAAGTCTAACCGGGCCTACGAGCAGTACTTC	CASKSNRAYEQYF
TRBJ2-7	.	.	TRBV12-1	TGTGCCAGCAGGCTAGCCTACGAGCAGTACTTC	CASRLAYEQYF
TRBJ1-6	.	.	TRBV15	TGTGCCACCAGCAGGCCCGGGACACTGGATTCACCCCTCCACTTT	CATSRPGTLDSPLHF
TRBJ1-1	TRBD1	.	TRBV10-2	TGCGCCAGCAGTGAACAGGGGTACGCAACTGAAGCTTTCTTT	CASSEQGYATEAFF
TRBJ1-3	.	.	TRBV11-3	TGTGCCAGCAGTCCGGGGTCCGGAAACACCATATATTTT	CASSPGSGNTIYF
TRBJ2-7	TRBD2	.	TRBV30	TGTGCCTGGAGTGATTGGCGGGGGGGCGTGCAGTACTTC	CAWSDWRGGVQYF
TRBJ2-5	TRBD2	.	TRBV2	TGTGCCACCGAGGGACTAGCGGGAGAAGATCCCAGCGAGACCCAGTACTTC	CATEGLAGEDPSETQYF
TRBJ2-3	TRBD2	.	TRBV28	TGTGCCAGCAAACGCCTAGCGGGAGGGGTGTATACGCAGTATTTT	CASKRLAGGVYTQYF
TRBJ2-1	.	.	TRBV27	TGTGCCAGCAGCCGCGAGGTGGGAGTTAATGAGCAGTTCTTC	CASSREVGVNEQFF
TRBJ2-7	TRBD2	once	TRBV19	TGTGCCAGTAGTCCGATAGCGGGAGTGGGGGACGAGCAGTACTTC	CASSPIAGVGDEQYF
TRBJ2-3	.	.	TRBV5-1	TGCGCCAGCAGCTTGTCAAATCCCCCCACAGATACGCAGTATTTT	CASSLSNPPTDTQYF
TRBJ2-6	.	few	TRBV11-3	TGTGCCAGCAGCTTAGTAAAGGGGGCTGGGGCCAACGTCCTGACTTTC	CASSLVKGAGANVLTF
TRBJ1-2	TRBD1	.	TRBV30	TGTGCCTGGAGGGCCGGGACAGGCTATGGCTACACCTTC	CAWRAGTGYGYTF
TRBJ1-4	.	.	TRBV19	TGTGCCAGTGCTTCAGGGGCGCGGGAAAAACTGTTTTTT	CASASGAREKLFF
TRBJ2-7	.	.	TRBV6-5	TGTGCCAGCAGTTACTCGAAGCTTTCCGTCTACGAGCAGTACTTC	CASSYSKLSVYEQYF
TRBJ2-3	TRBD2	.	TRBV4-3	TGCGCCAGCGCCGCTGGGACTAGCGGGGGGATTACAGATACGCAGTATTTT	CASAAGTSGGITDTQYF
TRBJ2-1	TRBD2	many	TRBV5-1	TGCGCCAGCAGCTCCGTAGCGGGAGCAACCTACAATGAGCAGTTCTTC	CASSSVAGATYNEQFF
TRBJ1-1	.	.	TRBV5-1	TGCGCCAGCGTGAGTGAGAACACTGAAGCTTTCTTT	CASVSENTEAFF
TRBJ2-7	.	.	TRBV4-3	TGCGCCAGCAGCCAAGACCCCGGCTCCTACGAGCAGTACTTC	CASSQDPGSYEQYF
TRBJ2-1	TRBD2	.	TRBV5-1	TGCGCCAGCACCGGACTAGCGGCACACAATGAGCAGTTCTTC	CASTGLAAHNEQFF
TRBJ2-5	.	.	TRBV5-6	TGTGCCAGCAGCTTGTGGCAGCAAGAGACCCAGTACTTC	CASSLWQQETQYF
TRBJ2-3	TRBD2	.	TRBV2	TGTGCCAGCAGTGTGATAGCGGGGGGGGCAACAGATACGCAGTATTTT	CASSVIAGGATDTQYF
TRBJ1-1	.	.	TRBV5-1	TGCGCCAGCAGCTTGTCCCCCCGACAGTATTTCCAAGCTTTCTTT	CASSLSPRQYFQAFF
TRBJ1-3	.	.	TRBV5-1	TGCGCCAGCAGTCCACTGGTGGGAAACACCATATATTTT	CASSPLVGNTIYF
TRBJ2-4	TRBD2	.	TRBV7-2	TGTGCCAGCAGCTTAGGGGGGAACTGGCGGGGGGGCCAGGACATTCAGTACTTC	CASSLGGNWRGGQDIQYF
TRBJ2-2	.	once	TRBV30	TGTGCCTGGAGTGTACTCGGTTACACCGGGGAGCTGTTTTTT	CAWSVLGYTGELFF
TRBJ2-3	.	.	TRBV7-8	TGTGCCAGCAGCTTAGTTTGGGGGGAGGGCACAGATACGCAGTATTTT	CASSLVWGEGTDTQYF